This is a list of T cell receptor beta chains from one sample in a study of T cells in localized non-small cell lung cancer. Generated by immunoSEQ multiplex PCR, the TCRdb table keeps only in-frame clones and is missing some. The table has tens of thousands of clones, approximately 90% seen once. Material: peripheral blood, obtained before any cancer treatment. These receptors all stem from a woman aged 18 to 49 with stage III lung adenocarcinoma. CDR3s include the opening cysteine and the closing phenylalanine or tryptophan. A D gene is named only where the DNA matches it firmly. Size values are once, few and many counts, or a class for expanded clones, and some rows have none.

D gene | CDR3 length | J gene | V gene | clone size | CDR3 protein | CDR3 DNA
NA | 14 | TRBJ1-2 | TRBV11-2 | NA | CASSLTDGNYGYTF | TGTGCCAGCAGCCTCACTGACGGAAACTATGGCTACACCTTC
TRBD1 | 15 | TRBJ1-2 | TRBV7-8 | few | CASSLDWDSFYGYTF | TGTGCCAGCAGCTTAGATTGGGACAGTTTCTATGGCTACACCTTC
NA | 12 | TRBJ1-2 | TRBV29-1 | NA | CSAEQANYGYTF | TGCAGCGCCGAACAGGCTAACTATGGCTACACCTTC
NA | 15 | TRBJ2-2 | TRBV13 | NA | CASREGGSNTGELFF | TGTGCCAGCAGGGAGGGTGGATCGAACACCGGGGAGCTGTTTTTT
NA | 14 | TRBJ2-2 | TRBV5-1 | NA | CASSLAVNTGELFF | TGCGCCAGCAGCTTAGCGGTTAACACCGGGGAGCTGTTTTTT
TRBD1 | 15 | TRBJ1-4 | TRBV4-2 | NA | CASSQDKQGNEKLFF | TGTGCCAGCAGCCAAGATAAACAGGGGAATGAAAAACTGTTTTTT
NA | 14 | TRBJ2-1 | TRBV2 | NA | CASSERLPYNEQFF | TGTGCCAGCAGTGAGAGACTTCCCTACAATGAGCAGTTCTTC
NA | 14 | TRBJ2-5 | TRBV5-1 | NA | CASRGEGLRETQYF | TGCGCCAGCAGAGGTGAAGGGCTTAGGGAGACCCAGTACTTC
TRBD1 | 16 | TRBJ2-2 | TRBV10-2 | NA | CASSKLGRGLPGELFF | TGCGCCAGCAGTAAATTGGGCAGGGGGCTACCCGGGGAGCTGTTTTTT
NA | 13 | TRBJ2-5 | TRBV6-5 | NA | CASSYGGQETQYF | TGTGCCAGCAGTTATGGGGGACAAGAGACCCAGTACTTC
NA | 13 | TRBJ2-7 | TRBV11-3 | once | CASSLGAGSEQYF | TGTGCCAGCAGCTTAGGGGCAGGGAGCGAGCAGTACTTC
NA | 15 | TRBJ2-5 | TRBV7-2 | NA | CASSLVPGFQETQYF | TGTGCCAGCAGCTTAGTCCCAGGGTTTCAAGAGACCCAGTACTTC
TRBD2 | 17 | TRBJ2-1 | TRBV19 | NA | CASSARTSGVSYNEQFF | TGTGCCAGTAGTGCCAGGACTAGCGGGGTCTCCTACAATGAGCAGTTCTTC
NA | 14 | TRBJ1-2 | TRBV7-9 | NA | CASSRQGLTRGYTF | TGTGCCAGCAGCCGTCAGGGCCTAACCCGGGGCTACACCTTC
NA | 15 | TRBJ2-1 | TRBV5-8 | large | CASRSLLDIYNEQFF | TGTGCCAGCAGGTCCCTCTTGGACATTTACAATGAGCAGTTCTTC
TRBD2 | 16 | TRBJ2-3 | TRBV4-1 | NA | CASSSPGGGIGDTQYF | TGCGCCAGCAGCAGCCCTGGCGGGGGGATAGGAGATACGCAGTATTTT
TRBD1 | 15 | TRBJ1-2 | TRBV27 | NA | CASSASGTGYYGYTF | TGTGCCAGCAGTGCCTCCGGGACAGGGTACTATGGCTACACCTTC
NA | 16 | TRBJ1-3 | TRBV7-9 | NA | CASSSTDSSRGNTIYF | TGTGCCAGCAGCTCTACCGATTCCAGCAGAGGAAACACCATATATTTT
NA | 15 | TRBJ2-5 | TRBV2 | NA | CASSEPRTEQETQYF | TGTGCCAGCAGTGAACCCCGGACAGAACAAGAGACCCAGTACTTC
NA | 14 | TRBJ1-3 | TRBV11-2 | NA | CASSLSGQRDTIYF | TGTGCCAGCAGCTTGTCTGGACAGAGGGACACCATATATTTT